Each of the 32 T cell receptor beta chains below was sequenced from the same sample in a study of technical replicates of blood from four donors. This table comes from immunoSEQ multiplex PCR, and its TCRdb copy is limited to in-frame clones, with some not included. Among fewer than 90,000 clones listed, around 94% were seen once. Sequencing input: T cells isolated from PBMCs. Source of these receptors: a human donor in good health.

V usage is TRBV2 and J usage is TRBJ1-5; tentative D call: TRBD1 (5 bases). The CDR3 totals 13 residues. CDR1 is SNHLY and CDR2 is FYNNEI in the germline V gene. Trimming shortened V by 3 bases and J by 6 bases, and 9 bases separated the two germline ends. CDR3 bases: TGTGCCAGCAGTGACGGGGGAAGTCAGCCCCAGCATTTT. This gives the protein CASSDGGSQPQHF.

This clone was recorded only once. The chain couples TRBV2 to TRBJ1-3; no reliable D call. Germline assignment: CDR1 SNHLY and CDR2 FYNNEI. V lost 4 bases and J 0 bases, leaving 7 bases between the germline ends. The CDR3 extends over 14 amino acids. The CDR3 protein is CASSAESSGNTIYF. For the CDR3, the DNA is TGTGCCAGCAGTGCTGAGAGCTCTGGAAACACCATATATTTT.

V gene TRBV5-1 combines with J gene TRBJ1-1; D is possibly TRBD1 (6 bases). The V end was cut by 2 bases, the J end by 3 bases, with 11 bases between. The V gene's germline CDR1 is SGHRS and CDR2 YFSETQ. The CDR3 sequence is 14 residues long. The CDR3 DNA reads TGCGCCAGCAGCTTCACGGGGGGGCACACTGAAGCTTTCTTT. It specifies CASSFTGGHTEAFF.

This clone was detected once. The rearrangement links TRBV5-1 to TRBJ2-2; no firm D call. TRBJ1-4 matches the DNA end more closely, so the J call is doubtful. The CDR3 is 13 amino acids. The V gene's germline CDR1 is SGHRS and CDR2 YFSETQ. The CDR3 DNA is TGCGCCAGCAGCTTCCTAGCGGGAGAAAAACTGTTTTTT. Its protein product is CASSFLAGEKLFF.

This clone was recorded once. The CDR3 is CASSYALGQADQPQHF. CDR3 in DNA: TGTGCCAGCAGTTACGCGTTGGGACAGGCTGATCAGCCCCAGCATTTT. This chain joins TRBV6-6 and TRBJ1-5; 8 bases agree with TRBD1. V was clipped by 2 bases and J by 5 bases; unmatched bases: 8. Germline CDR1 reads MNHNY; CDR2 reads SVGAGI (reference sequence). The CDR3 runs to 16 residues.

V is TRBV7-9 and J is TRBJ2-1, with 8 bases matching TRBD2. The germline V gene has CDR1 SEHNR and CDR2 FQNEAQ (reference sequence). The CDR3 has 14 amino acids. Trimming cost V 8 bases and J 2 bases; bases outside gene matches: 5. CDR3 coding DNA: TGTGCCAGCCTTAGCGGGGCCCCCTACAATGAGCAGTTCTTC. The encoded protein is CASLSGAPYNEQFF. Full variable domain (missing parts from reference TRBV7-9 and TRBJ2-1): DTGVSQNPRHKITKRGQNVTFRCDPISEHNRLYWYRQTLGQGPEFLTYFQNEAQLEKSRLLSDRFSAERPKGSFSTLEIQRTEQGDSAMYLCASLSGAPYNEQFFGPGTRLTVL.

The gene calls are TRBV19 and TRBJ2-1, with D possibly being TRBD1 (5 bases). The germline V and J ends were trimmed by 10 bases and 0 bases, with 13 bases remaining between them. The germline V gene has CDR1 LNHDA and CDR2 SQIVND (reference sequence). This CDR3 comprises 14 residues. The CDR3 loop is CATKLDISYNEQFF. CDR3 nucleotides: TGTGCCACGAAACTGGACATCTCCTACAATGAGCAGTTCTTC.

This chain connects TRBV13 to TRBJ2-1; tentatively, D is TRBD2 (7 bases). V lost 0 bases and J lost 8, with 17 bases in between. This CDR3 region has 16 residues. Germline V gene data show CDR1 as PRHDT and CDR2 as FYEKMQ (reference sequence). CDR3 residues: CASSLGLGGEFYEQFF. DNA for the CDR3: TGTGCCAGCAGCTTAGGCCTAGGGGGGGAGTTCTATGAGCAGTTCTTC.

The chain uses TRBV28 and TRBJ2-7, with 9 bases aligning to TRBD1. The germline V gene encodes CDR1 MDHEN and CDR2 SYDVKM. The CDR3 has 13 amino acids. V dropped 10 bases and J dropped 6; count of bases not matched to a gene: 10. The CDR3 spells CATPGQGLGEQYF. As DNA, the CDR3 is TGTGCCACCCCGGGACAGGGATTAGGCGAGCAGTACTTC.

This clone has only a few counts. In nucleotides, the CDR3 is TGTGCCAGCAGCACCCAAGGGGGTCAGCCCCAGCATTTT. Translating it yields CASSTQGGQPQHF. The chain links TRBV7-2 to TRBJ1-5; D is possibly TRBD1 (6 bases). The V gene's germline CDR1 is SGHTA and CDR2 FQGNSA. V gave up 5 bases and J gave up 6 bases, with 11 bases separating them. The CDR3 is 13 amino acids.

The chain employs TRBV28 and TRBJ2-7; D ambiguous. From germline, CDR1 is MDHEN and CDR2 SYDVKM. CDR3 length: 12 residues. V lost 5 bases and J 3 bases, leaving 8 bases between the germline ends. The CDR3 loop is CASSPPYYEQYF. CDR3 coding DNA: TGTGCCAGCAGTCCCCCTTACTACGAGCAGTACTTC.

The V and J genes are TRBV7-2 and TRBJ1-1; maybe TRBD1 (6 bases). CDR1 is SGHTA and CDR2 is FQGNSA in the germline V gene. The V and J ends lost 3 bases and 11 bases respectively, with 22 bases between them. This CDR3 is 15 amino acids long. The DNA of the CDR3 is TGTGCCAGCAGCTTCCCGGGACACTCCGCGCCATTCGCTTTCTTT. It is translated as CASSFPGHSAPFAFF.

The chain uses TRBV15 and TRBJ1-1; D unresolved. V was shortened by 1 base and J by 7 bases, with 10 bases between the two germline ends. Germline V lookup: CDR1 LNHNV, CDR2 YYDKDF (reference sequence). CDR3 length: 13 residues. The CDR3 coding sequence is TGTGCCACCAGCAGAGTAGAGACACTTGAAGCTTTCTTT. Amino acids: CATSRVETLEAFF.

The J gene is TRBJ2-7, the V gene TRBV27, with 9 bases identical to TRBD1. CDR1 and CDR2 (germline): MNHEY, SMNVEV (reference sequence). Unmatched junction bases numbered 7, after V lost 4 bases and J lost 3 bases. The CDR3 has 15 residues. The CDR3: CASSSPGQGYYEQYF. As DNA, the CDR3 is TGTGCCAGCAGTTCGCCGGGACAGGGTTACTACGAGCAGTACTTC.

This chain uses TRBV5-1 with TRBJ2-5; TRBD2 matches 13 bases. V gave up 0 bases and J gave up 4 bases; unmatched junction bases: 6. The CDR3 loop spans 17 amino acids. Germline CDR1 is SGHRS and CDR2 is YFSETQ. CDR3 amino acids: CASSLGGRLAGGETQYF. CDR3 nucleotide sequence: TGCGCCAGCAGCTTGGGGGGCCGACTAGCGGGAGGAGAGACCCAGTACTTC. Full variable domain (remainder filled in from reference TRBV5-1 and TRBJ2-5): KAGVTQTPRYLIKTRGQQVTLSCSPISGHRSVSWYQQTPGQGLQFLFEYFSETQRNKGNFPGRFSGRQFSNSRSEMNVSTLELGDSALYLCASSLGGRLAGGETQYFGPGTRLLVL.

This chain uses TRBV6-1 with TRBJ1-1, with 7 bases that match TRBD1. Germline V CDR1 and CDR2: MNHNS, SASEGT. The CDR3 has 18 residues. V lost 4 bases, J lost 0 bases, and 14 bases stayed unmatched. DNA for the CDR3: TGTGCCAGCAGTGCAAGGGACAGCGTGATGTTCATGAACACTGAAGCTTTCTTT. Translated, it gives CASSARDSVMFMNTEAFF.

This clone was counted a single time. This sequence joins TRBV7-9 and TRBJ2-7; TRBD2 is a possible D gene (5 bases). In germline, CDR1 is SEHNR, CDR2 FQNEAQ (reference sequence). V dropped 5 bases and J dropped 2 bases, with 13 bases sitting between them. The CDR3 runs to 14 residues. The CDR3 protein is CASSRTSITYEQYF. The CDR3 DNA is TGTGCCAGCAGCCGGACTTCGATAACCTACGAGCAGTACTTC. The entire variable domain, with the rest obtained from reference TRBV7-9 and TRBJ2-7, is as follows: DTGVSQNPRHKITKRGQNVTFRCDPISEHNRLYWYRQTLGQGPEFLTYFQNEAQLEKSRLLSDRFSAERPKGSFSTLEIQRTEQGDSAMYLCASSRTSITYEQYFGPGTRLTVT.

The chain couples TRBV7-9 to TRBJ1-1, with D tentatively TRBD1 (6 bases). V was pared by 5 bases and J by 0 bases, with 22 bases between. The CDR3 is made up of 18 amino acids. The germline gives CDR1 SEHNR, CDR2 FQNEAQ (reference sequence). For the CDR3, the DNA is TGTGCCAGCAGCGGCAGGGGTGCAGCACACCCCATGAACACTGAAGCTTTCTTT. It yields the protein CASSGRGAAHPMNTEAFF.

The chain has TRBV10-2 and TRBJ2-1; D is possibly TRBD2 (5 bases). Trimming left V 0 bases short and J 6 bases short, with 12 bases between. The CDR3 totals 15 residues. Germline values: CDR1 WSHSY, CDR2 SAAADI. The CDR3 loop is CASSESLDWFNEQFF. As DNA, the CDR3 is TGCGCCAGCAGTGAGTCTCTGGACTGGTTCAATGAGCAGTTCTTC.

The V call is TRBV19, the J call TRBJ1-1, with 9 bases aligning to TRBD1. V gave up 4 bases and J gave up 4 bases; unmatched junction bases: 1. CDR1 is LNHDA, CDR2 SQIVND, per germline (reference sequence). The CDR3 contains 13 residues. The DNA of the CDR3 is TGTGCCAGTAGTACGGACAGGGGCACTGAAGCTTTCTTT. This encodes CASSTDRGTEAFF.

CDR3 loop: CASSKKGTYNEQFF. CDR3 bases: TGTGCCAGCAGCAAAAAGGGGACCTACAATGAGCAGTTCTTC. The chain couples TRBV21-1 to TRBJ2-1; the D call in the table, TRBD1, was not verified against the DNA. TRBV21-1 is a known pseudogene. The CDR3 covers 14 residues.

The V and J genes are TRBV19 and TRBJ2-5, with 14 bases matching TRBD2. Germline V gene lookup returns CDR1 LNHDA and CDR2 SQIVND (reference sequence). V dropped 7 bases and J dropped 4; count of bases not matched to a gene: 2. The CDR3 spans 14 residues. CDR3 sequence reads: CASTGLAGVETQYF. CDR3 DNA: TGTGCCAGTACGGGACTAGCGGGGGTAGAGACCCAGTACTTC.

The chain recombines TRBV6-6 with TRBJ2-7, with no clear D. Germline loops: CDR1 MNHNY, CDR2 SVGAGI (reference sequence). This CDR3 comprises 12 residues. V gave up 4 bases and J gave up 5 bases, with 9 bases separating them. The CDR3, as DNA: TGTGCCAGCAGTTCTCGGGTCCACGAGCAGTACTTC. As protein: CASSSRVHEQYF.

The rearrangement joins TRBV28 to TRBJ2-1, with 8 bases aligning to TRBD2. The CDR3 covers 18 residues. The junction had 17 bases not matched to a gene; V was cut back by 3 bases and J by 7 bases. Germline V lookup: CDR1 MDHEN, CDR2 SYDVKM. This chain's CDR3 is CASSFPGVGSGSKNEQFF. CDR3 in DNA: TGTGCCAGCAGTTTCCCGGGGGTTGGAAGCGGGAGTAAAAATGAGCAGTTCTTC.

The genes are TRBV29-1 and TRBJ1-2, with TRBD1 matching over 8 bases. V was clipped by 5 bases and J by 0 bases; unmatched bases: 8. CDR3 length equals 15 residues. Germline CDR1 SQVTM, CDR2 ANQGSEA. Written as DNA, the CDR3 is TGCAGCGTTCCCGGGACAGGTCCCTCTAACTATGGCTACACCTTC. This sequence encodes CSVPGTGPSNYGYTF.

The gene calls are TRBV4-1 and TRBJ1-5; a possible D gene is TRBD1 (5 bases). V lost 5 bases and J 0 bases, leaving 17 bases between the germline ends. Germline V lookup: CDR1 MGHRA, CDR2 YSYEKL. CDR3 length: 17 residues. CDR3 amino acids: CASSTTQGGDSNQPQHF. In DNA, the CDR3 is TGCGCCAGCAGCACCACTCAGGGAGGAGATAGCAATCAGCCCCAGCATTTT.

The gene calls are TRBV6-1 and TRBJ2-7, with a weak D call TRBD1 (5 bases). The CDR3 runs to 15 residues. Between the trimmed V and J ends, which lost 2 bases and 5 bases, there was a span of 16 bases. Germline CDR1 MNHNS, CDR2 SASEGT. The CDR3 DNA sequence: TGTGCCAGCAGTGAATTGGGATTACAGGAAAACGAGCAGTACTTC. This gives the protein CASSELGLQENEQYF.

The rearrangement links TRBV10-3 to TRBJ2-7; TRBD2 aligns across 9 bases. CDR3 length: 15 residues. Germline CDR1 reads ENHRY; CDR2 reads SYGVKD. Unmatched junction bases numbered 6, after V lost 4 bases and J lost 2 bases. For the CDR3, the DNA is TGTGCCATCAGTGGACTAGCGGCTATGACCTACGAGCAGTACTTC. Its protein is CAISGLAAMTYEQYF.

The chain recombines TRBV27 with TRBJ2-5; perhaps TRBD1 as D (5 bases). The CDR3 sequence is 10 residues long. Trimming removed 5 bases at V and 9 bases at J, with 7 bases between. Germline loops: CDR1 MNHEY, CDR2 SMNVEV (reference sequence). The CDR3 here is CASSKGAQYF. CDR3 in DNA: TGTGCCAGCAGTAAAGGGGCCCAGTACTTC.

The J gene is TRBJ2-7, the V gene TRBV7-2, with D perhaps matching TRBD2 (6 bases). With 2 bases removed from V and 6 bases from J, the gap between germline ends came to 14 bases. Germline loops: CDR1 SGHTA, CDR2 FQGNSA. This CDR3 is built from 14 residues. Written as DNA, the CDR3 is TGTGCCAGCAGCTTAATCGGGAGTGATGGCGAGCAGTACTTC. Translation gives CASSLIGSDGEQYF.

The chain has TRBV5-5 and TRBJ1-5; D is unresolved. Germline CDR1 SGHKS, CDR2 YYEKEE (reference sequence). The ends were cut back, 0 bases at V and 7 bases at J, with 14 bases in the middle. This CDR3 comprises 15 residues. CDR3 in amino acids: CASSLERQVSQPQHF. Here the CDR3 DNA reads TGTGCCAGCAGCTTGGAGAGACAAGTCTCACAGCCCCAGCATTTT. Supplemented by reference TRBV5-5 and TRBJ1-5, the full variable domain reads DAGVTQSPTHLIKTRGQQVTLRCSPISGHKSVSWYQQVLGQGPQFIFQYYEKEERGRGNFPDRFSARQFPNYSSELNVNALLLGDSALYLCASSLERQVSQPQHFGDGTRLSIL.

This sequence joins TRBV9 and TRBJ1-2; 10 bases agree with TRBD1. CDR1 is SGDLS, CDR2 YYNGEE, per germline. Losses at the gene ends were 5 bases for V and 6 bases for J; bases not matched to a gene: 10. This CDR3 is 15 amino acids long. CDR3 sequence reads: CASSSPGQGPNGYTF. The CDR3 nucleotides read TGTGCCAGCAGTTCTCCGGGACAGGGGCCAAATGGCTACACCTTC. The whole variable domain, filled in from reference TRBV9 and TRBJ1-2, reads DSGVTQTPKHLITATGQRVTLRCSPRSGDLSVYWYQQSLDQGLQFLIQYYNGEERAKGNILERFSAQQFPDLHSELNLSSLELGDSALYFCASSSPGQGPNGYTFGSGTRLTVV.